The rows below give T cell receptor beta chains drawn from one sample of a study of blood T cells in healthy people across ages. TCRdb fed the 5' RACE reads into MiXCR, producing one record per CDR3 protein. The sample comprises around 990,000 distinct CDR3 sequences, about two fifths of which are singletons, and 13% rests with the top ten. Material for sequencing was blood. All receptors come from a man between 18 and 35 years old in good health. Both conserved end residues are part of each CDR3. A D gene is named only where the DNA matches it firmly. Clone size is shown for a subset of rows, as once, few, many or a class of expanded clone.

V: TRBV5-1
J: TRBJ1-1
D: -
size: -
DNA: TGCGCCAGCAGCCTGGGAGAAAAAACTGAAGCTTTCTTT
CDR3: CASSLGEKTEAFF

V: TRBV20-1
J: TRBJ2-5
D: -
size: -
DNA: TGCAGTGCTAGAGATGATAAGGGAATAGGAGAGACCCAGTACTTC
CDR3: CSARDDKGIGETQYF

V: TRBV10-3
J: TRBJ1-2
D: TRBD1
size: -
DNA: TGTGCCATCAGTGAGTCCGGGGCAGTCCGGGACAGACTCTATGGCTACACCTTC
CDR3: CAISESGAVRDRLYGYTF

V: TRBV20-1
J: TRBJ2-3
D: -
size: -
DNA: TGCGGTGCCCCAGGACATGGGGTCACAGATACGCAGTATTTT
CDR3: CGAPGHGVTDTQYF

V: TRBV20-1
J: TRBJ1-1
D: TRBD1
size: few
DNA: TGCAGTGCTAGAGGCCCCGGGACAGGGGCCGGGAACACTGAAGCTTTCTTT
CDR3: CSARGPGTGAGNTEAFF

V: TRBV30
J: TRBJ2-3
D: -
size: -
DNA: TGTGCCTGGAGTGTGTTCTCGCTAGGCACAGATACGCAGTATTTT
CDR3: CAWSVFSLGTDTQYF

V: TRBV3-1
J: TRBJ2-7
D: -
size: -
DNA: TGTGCCAGCAGTCCCCCTTGGGACAATGAGCAGTACTTC
CDR3: CASSPPWDNEQYF

V: TRBV30
J: TRBJ2-3
D: -
size: -
DNA: TGTGCCTGCCCCACTACAGGGCCAGATACGCAGTATTTT
CDR3: CACPTTGPDTQYF

V: TRBV5-1
J: TRBJ2-3
D: -
size: many
DNA: TGCGCCAGCAGCCTAAGGACTAGCACAGATACGCAGTATTTT
CDR3: CASSLRTSTDTQYF

V: TRBV20-1
J: TRBJ1-2
D: -
size: -
DNA: TGCAGTGCTAGAGATGGGGGCTCCTATGGCTACACCTTC
CDR3: CSARDGGSYGYTF

V: TRBV9
J: TRBJ2-3
D: -
size: few
DNA: TGTGCCAGCAGCGTAGTAGGCAGAACCACAGATACGCAGTATTTT
CDR3: CASSVVGRTTDTQYF

V: TRBV18
J: TRBJ1-5
D: -
size: few
DNA: TGTGCCAGCTCACCAGGGCAGGGAGTGCAGCCCCAGCATTTT
CDR3: CASSPGQGVQPQHF

V: TRBV5-6
J: TRBJ2-3
D: -
size: -
DNA: TGTGCCAGCAGCCTCGTTGGCAGGGGTCTCTCTGGAGATACGCAGTATTTT
CDR3: CASSLVGRGLSGDTQYF

V: TRBV9
J: TRBJ1-1
D: -
size: -
DNA: TGTGCCAGCAGCGTAGCGGTGCCGGACACTGAAGCTTTCTTT
CDR3: CASSVAVPDTEAFF

V: TRBV7-2
J: TRBJ1-5
D: -
size: -
DNA: TGTGCCAGCAGCTTAGAAGGGGTTAACAATCAGCCCCAGCATTTT
CDR3: CASSLEGVNNQPQHF

V: TRBV9
J: TRBJ2-1
D: TRBD2
size: few
DNA: TGTGCCAGCAGCGTAGTCGGGACTAGGTCCTACAATGAGCAGTTCTTC
CDR3: CASSVVGTRSYNEQFF

V: TRBV2
J: TRBJ2-4
D: -
size: once
DNA: TGTGCCAGCGGGGTTATTCAGGGGATCGATGAGCAGTACTTC
CDR3: CASGVIQGIDEQYF

V: TRBV12-3/TRBV12-4
J: TRBJ2-1
D: -
size: -
DNA: TGTGCCAGCACCCGCGGCGGAATCTCCTACAATGAGCAGTTCTTC
CDR3: CASTRGGISYNEQFF

V: TRBV12-3/TRBV12-4
J: TRBJ1-2
D: -
size: few
DNA: TGTGCCAGTTGGGGGGGCGGATTTGGCTACACCTTC
CDR3: CASWGGGFGYTF

V: TRBV12-3/TRBV12-4
J: TRBJ2-1
D: -
size: many
DNA: TGTGCCAGCAGCCCTGGAGGGGTAGATGAGCAGTTCTTC
CDR3: CASSPGGVDEQFF